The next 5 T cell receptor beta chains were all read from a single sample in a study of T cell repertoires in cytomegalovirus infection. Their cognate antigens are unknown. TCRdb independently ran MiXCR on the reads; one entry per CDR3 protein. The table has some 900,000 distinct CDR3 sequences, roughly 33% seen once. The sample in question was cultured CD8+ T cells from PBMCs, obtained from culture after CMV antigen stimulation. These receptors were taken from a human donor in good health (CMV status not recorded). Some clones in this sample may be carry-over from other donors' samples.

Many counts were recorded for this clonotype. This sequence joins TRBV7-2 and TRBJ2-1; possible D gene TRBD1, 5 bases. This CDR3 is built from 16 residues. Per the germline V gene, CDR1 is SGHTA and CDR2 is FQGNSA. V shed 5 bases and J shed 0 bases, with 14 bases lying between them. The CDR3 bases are TGTGCCAGCAGCCCTAGGGGCTCGAGCTCCTACAATGAGCAGTTCTTC. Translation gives CASSPRGSSSYNEQFF.

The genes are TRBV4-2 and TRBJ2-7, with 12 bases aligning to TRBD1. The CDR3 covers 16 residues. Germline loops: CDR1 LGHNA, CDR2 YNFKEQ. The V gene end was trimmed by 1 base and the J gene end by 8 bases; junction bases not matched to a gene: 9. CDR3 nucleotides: TGTGCCAGCAGCCAAGCTGGGACAGGGGGCAATTACAAGCAGTACTTC. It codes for CASSQAGTGGNYKQYF.

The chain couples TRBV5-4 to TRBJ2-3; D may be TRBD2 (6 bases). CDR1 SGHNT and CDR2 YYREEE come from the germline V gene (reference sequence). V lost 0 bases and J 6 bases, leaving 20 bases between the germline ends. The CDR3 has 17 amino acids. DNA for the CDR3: TGTGCCAGCAGCTTGGCCAAGGGACTTATAAGAGGGGATACGCAGTATTTT. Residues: CASSLAKGLIRGDTQYF.

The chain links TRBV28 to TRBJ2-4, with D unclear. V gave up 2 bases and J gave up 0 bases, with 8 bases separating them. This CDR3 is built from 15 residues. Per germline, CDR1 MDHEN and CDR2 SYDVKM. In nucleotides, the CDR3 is TGTGCCAGCAGTTTAAAGCTTACAGCCAAAAACATTCAGTACTTC. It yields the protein CASSLKLTAKNIQYF. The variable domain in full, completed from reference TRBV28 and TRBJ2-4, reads DVKVTQSSRYLVKRTGEKVFLECVQDMDHENMFWYRQDPGLGLRLIYFSYDVKMKEKGDIPEGYSVSREKKERFSLILESASTNQTSMYLCASSLKLTAKNIQYFGAGTRLSVL.

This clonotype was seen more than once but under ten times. In DNA, the CDR3 is TGTGCCAGCAGCCCCGGGACAGGGGCGTTCGAGCAGTACGTC. It yields the protein CASSPGTGAFEQYV. The J gene is TRBJ2-7, the V gene TRBV9; 10 bases align to TRBD1. After removal of 4 bases from V and 6 bases from J, the junction contained 7 bases not matched to a gene. CDR1 and CDR2 (germline): SGDLS, YYNGEE. The CDR3 runs 14 residues.